This T cell receptor (beta chain) appears in the sequencing data of a study of blood T cell repertoires in COVID-19. Per the study methods: Amplification with reference gene primers provided the estimates of nucleated cell counts. The table came from immunoSEQ multiplex PCR; TCRdb's copy has only in-frame clones and leaves some out. The D gene and trimming were derived from the DNA, and the V and J assignments and clone size from that table. The data contain approximately 99,000 clones, 70% to 90% of them singletons. In germline, CDR1 is SNHLY, CDR2 FYNNEI. There are 12 residues in the CDR3. Trimming took 10 bases from V and 3 from J, leaving 12 bases between them.

The sequenced material came from peripheral blood. V usage is TRBV2 and J usage is TRBJ2-5, with D tentatively TRBD2 (5 bases). The TCR originated in a human donor in a cohort sampled during active COVID-19. CDR3 in amino acids: CAKEEDEETQYF. The DNA for the CDR3 is TGTGCCAAGGAGGAGGATGAAGAGACCCAGTACTTC.